This TCR beta chain was sequenced for a study of CD8+CD57+ T cells in acquired aplastic anemia. Background on the study: The study obtained an average of around 2.9 ug of DNA from sorted CD4+ and CD8+ cells. Study-wide points: Patients were compared with controls for CD8+ Simpson's diversity, and no significant difference emerged. A set of 25 to 30 CD8+ CDR3 sequences was shared between patients and controls, and these sequences appeared highly expressed in patients.

With respect to this clonotype: The antigen remains unidentified.

Profiling of TCR beta VDJ combinations and CDR3 sequences used genomic DNA as template. TCRdb recomputed calls from the reads with MiXCR, one row per CDR3 protein. The table records around 150,000 distinct CDR3 sequences, roughly 43% of them present only once. Those patients picked for sequencing had displayed CD8+CD57+ cell expansion on flow cytometry. Germline CDR1 reads LGHDT; CDR2 reads YNNKEL (reference sequence). The J segment lost 7 bases and the V segment lost 2 bases, leaving 9 bases of the junction unmatched. The CDR3 runs to 17 residues. Sequencing was performed on sorted CD4+, CD8+, or CD8+CD57+ T cells (not recorded which) from PBMCs. The clonotype was recovered from a human donor with aplastic anemia. The chain combines TRBV3-1 with TRBJ2-1; 12 bases map to TRBD1. CDR3 DNA sequence: TGTGCCAGCAGCCAATCAGATGGGACAGGGGGCCGGAATGAGCAGTTCTTC. It yields the protein CASSQSDGTGGRNEQFF.